The rows below give T cell receptor beta chains drawn from one sample of a study of blood T cell repertoires in COVID-19. Sequencing used immunoSEQ multiplex PCR; TCRdb keeps in-frame clones, though not all of them. The repertoire holds more than 85,000 clones, around nine tenths seen once, with around 3% in the top ten. The specimen was peripheral blood. These receptors all stem from a man aged 50-59 years with active or convalescent COVID-19. Each CDR3 is given with its conserved first and last residue. D genes are given only for firm matches. Not every row has a clone size; where given, it reads once, few, many or a size class.

CASSRSGGATTDTQYF,TGCGCCAGCAGCCGGAGCGGGGGGGCCACCACAGATACGCAGTATTTT,TRBJ2-3,NA,16,TRBD2,TRBV5-1
CASSDRGYGYTF,TGTGCCAGCAGTGACAGGGGCTATGGCTACACCTTC,TRBJ1-2,NA,12,NA,TRBV6-4
CASSIPGQGRETQYF,TGTGCCAGCAGCATCCCGGGACAGGGTAGGGAGACCCAGTACTTC,TRBJ2-5,NA,15,TRBD1,TRBV5-4
CASSIRQLQETQYF,TGTGCCAGTAGTATCAGGCAGTTGCAAGAGACCCAGTACTTC,TRBJ2-5,NA,14,NA,TRBV19
CASSEETDRGQNTIYF,TGTGCCAGCAGTGAAGAGACGGACAGGGGGCAGAACACCATATATTTT,TRBJ1-3,NA,16,TRBD1,TRBV6-1
CASSAINEKLFF,TGTGCCAGCAGCGCTATTAATGAAAAACTGTTTTTT,TRBJ1-4,NA,12,NA,TRBV7-8
CASSKGPNTGELFF,TGTGCCAGCTCCAAGGGGCCGAACACCGGGGAGCTGTTTTTT,TRBJ2-2,NA,14,NA,TRBV18
CASSTPGGPDTGELFF,TGTGCCAGTAGTACCCCGGGGGGGCCGGACACCGGGGAGCTGTTTTTT,TRBJ2-2,NA,16,TRBD2,TRBV19
CASSSRDRADTQYF,TGTGCCAGCAGTTCCCGGGACAGGGCGGATACGCAGTATTTT,TRBJ2-3,NA,14,TRBD1,TRBV25-1
CATSIDGQGVSGELFF,TGTGCCACCAGCATTGACGGGCAGGGGGTTTCCGGGGAGCTGTTTTTT,TRBJ2-2,NA,16,TRBD1,TRBV15
CASSSFGSTGGNTIYF,TGTGCCAGCAGCTCATTCGGCTCAACGGGGGGAAACACCATATATTTT,TRBJ1-3,NA,16,NA,TRBV7-9
CASRKQGSPDTQYF,TGTGCCAGCAGAAAACAGGGGTCGCCAGATACGCAGTATTTT,TRBJ2-3,NA,14,TRBD1,TRBV28
CASSTQGPEKLFF,TGTGCCAGCAGTACACAGGGTCCGGAAAAACTGTTTTTT,TRBJ1-4,NA,13,NA,TRBV27
CASSHPTLRLAGGQETQYF,TGCGCCAGCAGCCACCCGACCCTTAGACTAGCGGGGGGGCAAGAGACCCAGTACTTC,TRBJ2-5,once,19,TRBD2,TRBV4-1
CASSRTQGNQPQHF,TGTGCCAGCTCACGGACACAGGGAAACCAGCCCCAGCATTTT,TRBJ1-5,NA,14,NA,TRBV18
CASSILNSPLHF,TGTGCCAGTAGTATTTTAAATTCACCCCTCCACTTT,TRBJ1-6,NA,12,NA,TRBV19
CASSPSGQGETQYF,TGCGCCAGCAGCCCCTCAGGACAGGGTGAGACCCAGTACTTC,TRBJ2-5,NA,14,TRBD1,TRBV4-1
CASSSSGQGESTNEKLFF,TGTGCCAGCAGTTCGAGCGGACAGGGGGAATCAACTAATGAAAAACTGTTTTTT,TRBJ1-4,NA,18,TRBD1,TRBV2
CASSVTSGGSSYNSPLHF,TGTGCCAGCAGCGTAACCTCAGGGGGAAGCTCCTATAATTCACCCCTCCACTTT,TRBJ1-6,once,18,TRBD1,TRBV28
CASRTGTDSYEQYF,TGTGCCAGCAGAACCGGGACAGACTCCTACGAGCAGTACTTC,TRBJ2-7,NA,14,TRBD1,TRBV3-1/TRBV3-2
CASSPEGTGLNQPQHF,TGTGCCAGTAGTCCGGAAGGGACAGGGCTCAATCAGCCCCAGCATTTT,TRBJ1-5,NA,16,TRBD1,TRBV19
CASSYDFSGGTIQETQYF,TGTGCCAGCAGTTACGACTTCAGCGGGGGGACAATCCAAGAGACCCAGTACTTC,TRBJ2-5,NA,18,TRBD2,TRBV6-2/TRBV6-3
CASAAWVAGGSETQYF,TGTGCCAGCGCAGCGTGGGTAGCGGGGGGGAGTGAGACCCAGTACTTC,TRBJ2-5,NA,16,TRBD2,TRBV28
CASNRDSYNEQFF,TGCGCCAGCAATCGGGACAGCTACAATGAGCAGTTCTTC,TRBJ2-1,once,13,TRBD1,TRBV5-1
CASSLAGYNEQFF,TGTGCCAGCAGCTTAGCCGGGTACAATGAGCAGTTCTTC,TRBJ2-1,NA,13,NA,TRBV11-2
CATSDTPGTSADTQYF,TGTGCCACCAGTGACACCCCGGGGACTAGCGCAGATACGCAGTATTTT,TRBJ2-3,NA,16,TRBD2,TRBV24-1
CASSYSTVGYTF,TGTGCCAGCAGTTACTCTACAGTTGGCTACACCTTC,TRBJ1-2,NA,12,NA,TRBV6-7
CASSDSLNEKLFF,TGTGCCAGCTCAGACAGTCTTAATGAAAAACTGTTTTTT,TRBJ1-4,NA,13,NA,TRBV12-3/TRBV12-4
CASSALTGRDEQFF,TGTGCCAGCAGCGCCCTAACTGGGAGGGATGAGCAGTTCTTC,TRBJ2-1,NA,14,TRBD2,TRBV9
CASSAGTKNTEAFF,TGTGCCAGCAGCGCCGGGACAAAGAACACTGAAGCTTTCTTT,TRBJ1-1,NA,14,NA,TRBV3-1/TRBV3-2
CASSQDRTGNLKSPLHF,TGCGCCAGCAGCCAAGATCGGACAGGGAATTTAAAATCACCCCTCCACTTT,TRBJ1-6,few,17,TRBD1,TRBV4-1
CASSRPGTGRNEQYF,TGTGCCAGCAGCCGACCCGGGACAGGGAGGAACGAGCAGTACTTC,TRBJ2-7,once,15,TRBD1,TRBV5-6
CASSAGGGTEYEQYF,TGTGCCAGCAGCGCAGGTGGGGGGACAGAATACGAGCAGTACTTC,TRBJ2-7,NA,15,NA,TRBV9
CSVEDLQSQETQYF,TGCAGCGTTGAAGACCTACAGAGCCAAGAGACCCAGTACTTC,TRBJ2-5,NA,14,NA,TRBV29-1
CASSLGQGYGYTF,TGTGCCAGCAGTTTAGGACAGGGCTATGGCTACACCTTC,TRBJ1-2,once,13,TRBD1,TRBV27
CASSPRGTSGANTEAFF,TGTGCCAGCAGTCCCAGGGGAACCTCCGGGGCGAACACTGAAGCTTTCTTT,TRBJ1-1,once,17,NA,TRBV6-2/TRBV6-3
CASGRLSSSGNTIYF,TGTGCCAGCGGGAGGCTTTCGAGCTCTGGAAACACCATATATTTT,TRBJ1-3,NA,15,NA,TRBV13
CASRSGARRDTQYF,TGTGCCAGCAGAAGCGGGGCCCGAAGAGATACGCAGTATTTT,TRBJ2-3,once,14,TRBD2,TRBV6-5
CASSTVTGELFF,TGTGCCAGCAGTACAGTCACCGGGGAGCTGTTTTTT,TRBJ2-2,NA,12,NA,TRBV6-5
CASSGMEDRAQQYF,TGTGCCAGCAGTGGAATGGAGGACCGGGCCCAACAGTACTTC,TRBJ2-5,once,14,NA,TRBV2
CASRRGNQPQHF,TGTGCCAGTAGGAGGGGGAATCAGCCCCAGCATTTT,TRBJ1-5,once,12,NA,TRBV19
CASSQSGVSYGYTF,TGTGCCAGCAGCCAGAGCGGTGTTAGCTATGGCTACACCTTC,TRBJ1-2,NA,14,NA,TRBV3-1/TRBV3-2
CASSPRTGGEWTDTQYF,TGTGCCAGCAGCCCCAGGACAGGGGGCGAATGGACAGATACGCAGTATTTT,TRBJ2-3,NA,17,TRBD1,TRBV9
CASSQLRLAIGELFF,TGCGCCAGCAGCCAACTCCGACTAGCAATCGGGGAGCTGTTTTTT,TRBJ2-2,NA,15,TRBD2,TRBV4-1
CASDVLAGTGELFF,TGTGCCAGCGATGTCCTAGCGGGCACCGGGGAGCTGTTTTTT,TRBJ2-2,NA,14,TRBD2,TRBV18
CASSEAFRTSGDLQETQYF,TGTGCCAGCAGTGAAGCATTTCGGACTAGCGGGGACCTCCAAGAGACCCAGTACTTC,TRBJ2-5,NA,19,TRBD2,TRBV2
CSARQGNTEAFF,TGCAGCGCCCGACAGGGGAACACTGAAGCTTTCTTT,TRBJ1-1,NA,12,TRBD1,TRBV29-1
CSVQEVQGNQPQHF,TGCAGCGTCCAAGAGGTACAGGGAAATCAGCCCCAGCATTTT,TRBJ1-5,NA,14,NA,TRBV29-1
CASSLTSEKLFF,TGTGCCAGCAGCCTCACAAGTGAAAAACTGTTTTTT,TRBJ1-4,NA,12,NA,TRBV28
CASTLGQGLNSNQPQHF,TGTGCCAGCACCTTAGGACAGGGCCTCAATAGCAATCAGCCCCAGCATTTT,TRBJ1-5,NA,17,TRBD1,TRBV3-1/TRBV3-2
CASSLGFLLAGGPNEQFF,TGTGCCAGCAGCTTAGGGTTCCTACTAGCGGGGGGGCCCAATGAGCAGTTCTTC,TRBJ2-1,NA,18,TRBD2,TRBV11-2
CASSMDRNTGELFF,TGTGCCAGTAGTATGGACAGAAACACCGGGGAGCTGTTTTTT,TRBJ2-2,NA,14,NA,TRBV19
CASRGLPGNEQFF,TGTGCCAGCAGGGGACTCCCGGGTAATGAGCAGTTCTTC,TRBJ2-1,NA,13,NA,TRBV2
CASSPRQGFTGELFF,TGTGCCAGCAGCCCCCGACAGGGCTTCACCGGGGAGCTGTTTTTT,TRBJ2-2,NA,15,TRBD1,TRBV7-2
CASRGTVQETQYF,TGTGCCAGCAGAGGGACAGTTCAAGAGACCCAGTACTTC,TRBJ2-5,NA,13,TRBD1,TRBV2
CTSSLQTSGGSSTDTQYF,TGCACCAGCAGCCTCCAAACCAGCGGGGGGTCCTCCACAGATACGCAGTATTTT,TRBJ2-3,NA,18,NA,TRBV1
CASITGQGSSTGELFF,TGTGCCAGCATAACTGGACAGGGATCGAGCACCGGGGAGCTGTTTTTT,TRBJ2-2,NA,16,TRBD1,TRBV6-6
CAISEIETGATGYTF,TGTGCCATCAGTGAAATTGAGACAGGGGCGACGGGCTACACCTTC,TRBJ1-2,few,15,TRBD1,TRBV10-3
CAIRGLAGGMETQYF,TGTGCCATTCGGGGACTAGCGGGGGGCATGGAGACCCAGTACTTC,TRBJ2-5,NA,15,TRBD2,TRBV6-5
CASSRGGSYNSPLHF,TGTGCCAGCAGCAGAGGAGGCTCCTATAATTCACCCCTCCACTTT,TRBJ1-6,NA,15,NA,TRBV5-6